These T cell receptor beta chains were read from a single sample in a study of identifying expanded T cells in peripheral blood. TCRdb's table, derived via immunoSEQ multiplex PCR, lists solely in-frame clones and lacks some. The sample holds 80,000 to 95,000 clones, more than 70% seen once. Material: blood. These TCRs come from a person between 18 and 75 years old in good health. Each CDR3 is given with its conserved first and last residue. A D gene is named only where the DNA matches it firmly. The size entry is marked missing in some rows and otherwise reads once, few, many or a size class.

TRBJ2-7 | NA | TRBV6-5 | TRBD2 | CASSRASGLAGMQYF | TGTGCCAGCAGTAGAGCATCTGGACTAGCGGGGATGCAGTACTTC
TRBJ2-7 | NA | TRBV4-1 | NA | CASSQGAGNTYEQYF | TGCGCCAGCAGCCAAGGGGCAGGGAACACCTACGAGCAGTACTTC
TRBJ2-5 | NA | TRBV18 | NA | CASSPPAGGGETQYF | TGTGCCAGCTCACCACCCGCCGGGGGCGGGGAGACCCAGTACTTC
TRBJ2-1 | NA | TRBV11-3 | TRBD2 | CASSLSSGGNNEQFF | TGTGCCAGCAGCTTAAGTAGCGGGGGGAACAATGAGCAGTTCTTC
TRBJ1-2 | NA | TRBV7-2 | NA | CASSLSVSDSGYTF | TGTGCCAGCAGCTTATCGGTATCGGATTCGGGCTACACCTTC
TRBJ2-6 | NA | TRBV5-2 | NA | CASNTQSRANVLTF | TGTGCCAGCAATACACAAAGTCGGGCCAACGTCCTGACTTTC
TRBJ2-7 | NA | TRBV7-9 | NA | CASDRDQGEQYF | TGTGCCAGTGATAGGGATCAAGGCGAGCAGTACTTC
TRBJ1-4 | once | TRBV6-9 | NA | CASSYRGGEKLFF | TGTGCCAGCAGTTATCGAGGCGGGGAAAAACTGTTTTTT
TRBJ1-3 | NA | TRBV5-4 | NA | CASSLQGEGNTIYF | TGTGCCAGCAGCTTGCAGGGAGAGGGAAACACCATATATTTT
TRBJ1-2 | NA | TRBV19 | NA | CASSIGTGWRGYTF | TGTGCCAGTAGTATTGGAACAGGGTGGCGTGGCTACACCTTC
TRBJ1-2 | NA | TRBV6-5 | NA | CASSYGGDYGYTF | TGTGCCAGCAGTTACGGGGGGGACTATGGCTACACCTTC
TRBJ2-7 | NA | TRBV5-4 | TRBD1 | CASSLPPGQGIHEQYF | TGTGCCAGCAGCTTACCGCCGGGACAGGGAATCCACGAGCAGTACTTC
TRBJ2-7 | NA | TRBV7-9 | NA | CASTQNREHEQYF | TGTGCCAGCACCCAGAACAGGGAGCACGAGCAGTACTTC
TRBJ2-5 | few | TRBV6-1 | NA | CASSEGAGQETQYF | TGTGCCAGCAGTGAAGGTGCCGGCCAAGAGACCCAGTACTTC
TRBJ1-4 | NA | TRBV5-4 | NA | CASSFRPNEKLFF | TGTGCCAGCAGCTTTAGGCCCAATGAAAAACTGTTTTTT
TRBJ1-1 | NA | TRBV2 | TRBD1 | CASSRTGVNTEAFF | TGTGCCAGCAGCAGGACAGGGGTGAACACTGAAGCTTTCTTT
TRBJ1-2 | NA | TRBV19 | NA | CASSTLPHGGYTF | TGTGCCAGTAGTACTCTCCCTCACGGGGGCTACACCTTC
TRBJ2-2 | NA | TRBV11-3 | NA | CASSPRGANTGELFF | TGTGCCAGCAGCCCCAGGGGGGCGAACACCGGGGAGCTGTTTTTT
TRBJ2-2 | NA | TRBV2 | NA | CASKETDNTGELFF | TGTGCCAGCAAAGAGACAGACAACACCGGGGAGCTGTTTTTT
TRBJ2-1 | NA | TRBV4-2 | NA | CASSGAGLYNEQFF | TGTGCCAGCAGCGGCGCGGGACTTTACAATGAGCAGTTCTTC
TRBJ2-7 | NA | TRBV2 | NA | CASSKTGYEQYF | TGTGCCAGCAGTAAGACAGGTTACGAGCAGTACTTC
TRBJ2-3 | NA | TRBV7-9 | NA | CASSLDRGANTDTQYF | TGTGCCAGCAGCTTAGACCGAGGGGCGAACACAGATACGCAGTATTTT
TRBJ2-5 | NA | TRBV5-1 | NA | CASSLAIGQSETQYF | TGCGCCAGCAGCTTGGCCATTGGACAGTCTGAGACCCAGTACTTC
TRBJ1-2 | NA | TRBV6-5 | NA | CASYSPINGYTF | TGTGCCAGCTACTCTCCGATCAATGGCTACACCTTC
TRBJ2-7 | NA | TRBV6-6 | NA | CASSYSGFLGEQYF | TGTGCCAGCAGTTACTCAGGCTTCCTCGGCGAGCAGTACTTC
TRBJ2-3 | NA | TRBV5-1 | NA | CASSLNLDTQYF | TGCGCCAGCAGCTTGAATCTAGATACGCAGTATTTT
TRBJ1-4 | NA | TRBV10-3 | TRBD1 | CAISRTGGNEKLFF | TGTGCCATCAGTAGGACAGGGGGAAATGAAAAACTGTTTTTT
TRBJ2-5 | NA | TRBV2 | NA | CASSGGLYQETQYF | TGTGCCAGCAGTGGCGGACTGTACCAAGAGACCCAGTACTTC
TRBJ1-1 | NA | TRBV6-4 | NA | CASSVKINTEAFF | TGTGCCAGCAGTGTCAAAATCAACACTGAAGCTTTCTTT
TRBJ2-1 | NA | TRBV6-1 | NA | CASSRSGEYNEQFF | TGTGCCAGCAGCCGGTCCGGGGAATACAATGAGCAGTTCTTC
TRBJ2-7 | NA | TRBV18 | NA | CASSPGTEYEQYF | TGTGCCAGCTCACCCGGGACCGAGTATGAGCAGTACTTC
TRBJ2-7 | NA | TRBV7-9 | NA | CASSSPRQGPSYEQYF | TGTGCCAGCAGCTCCCCGAGGCAGGGGCCATCCTACGAGCAGTACTTC
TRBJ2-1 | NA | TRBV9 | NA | CASSVTSSYNEQFF | TGTGCCAGCAGCGTCACTAGCTCCTACAATGAGCAGTTCTTC
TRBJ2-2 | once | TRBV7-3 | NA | CASSFFPGELFF | TGTGCCAGCAGCTTTTTCCCCGGGGAGCTGTTTTTT
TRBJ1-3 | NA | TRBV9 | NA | CASSVVETESSGNTIYF | TGTGCCAGCAGCGTAGTGGAGACTGAAAGCTCTGGAAACACCATATATTTT
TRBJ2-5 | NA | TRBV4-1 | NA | CASSQEEGAEGGRETQYF | TGCGCCAGCAGCCAAGAAGAGGGTGCGGAGGGGGGGCGTGAGACCCAGTACTTC
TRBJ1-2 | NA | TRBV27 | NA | CASSLSRGVPGYTF | TGTGCCAGCAGTTTATCTCGGGGTGTTCCCGGCTACACCTTC
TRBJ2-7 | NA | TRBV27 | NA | CASIPPGASDYEQYF | TGTGCCAGCATCCCGCCTGGAGCTAGCGACTACGAGCAGTACTTC
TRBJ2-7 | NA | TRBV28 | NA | CASRGPGRTGYEQYF | TGTGCCAGCAGGGGGCCGGGAAGGACGGGCTACGAGCAGTACTTC
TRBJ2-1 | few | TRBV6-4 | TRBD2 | CASSDSTSGHNEQFF | TGTGCCAGCAGTGACTCGACTAGCGGCCACAATGAGCAGTTCTTC
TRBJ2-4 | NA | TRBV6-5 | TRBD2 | CASSYGGGPGNIQYF | TGTGCCAGCAGTTACGGCGGGGGGCCTGGAAACATTCAGTACTTC
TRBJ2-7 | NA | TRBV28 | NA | CASRIGRQPAYEQYF | TGTGCCAGCAGAATCGGACGGCAGCCAGCCTACGAGCAGTACTTC
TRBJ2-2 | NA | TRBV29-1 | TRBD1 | CSVLPGQGNTGELFF | TGCAGCGTGCTCCCGGGACAGGGGAACACCGGGGAGCTGTTTTTT
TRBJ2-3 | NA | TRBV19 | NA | CASSPRLVATTDTQYF | TGTGCCAGTAGTCCCCGGTTAGTGGCGACCACAGATACGCAGTATTTT
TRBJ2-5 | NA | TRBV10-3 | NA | CAISESRSGETQYF | TGTGCCATCAGTGAGTCGCGCAGCGGTGAGACCCAGTACTTC
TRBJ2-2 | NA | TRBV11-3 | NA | CASSLGPITGELFF | TGTGCCAGCAGCTTAGGACCAATCACCGGGGAGCTGTTTTTT
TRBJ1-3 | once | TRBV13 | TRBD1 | CASSFRTGGPISGNTIYF | TGTGCCAGCAGCTTCAGAACAGGGGGACCGATCTCTGGAAACACCATATATTTT
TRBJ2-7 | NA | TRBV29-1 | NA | CSVGGEVGGRVYEQYF | TGCAGCGTAGGGGGAGAAGTTGGCGGGAGAGTGTACGAGCAGTACTTC
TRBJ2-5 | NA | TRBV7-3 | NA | CASSSSEGDKRSQYF | TGTGCCAGCAGCTCCTCGGAGGGTGACAAGAGAAGCCAGTACTTC
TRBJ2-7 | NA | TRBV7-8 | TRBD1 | CASSSGTASTYEQYF | TGTGCCAGCAGCTCCGGGACAGCGTCAACCTACGAGCAGTACTTC
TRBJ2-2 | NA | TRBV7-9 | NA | CASSLGEWYTGELFF | TGTGCCAGCAGCTTAGGAGAGTGGTACACCGGGGAGCTGTTTTTT
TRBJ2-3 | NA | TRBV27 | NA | CASSLQGPRITDTQYF | TGTGCCAGCAGTTTGCAAGGGCCCCGTATAACAGATACGCAGTATTTT
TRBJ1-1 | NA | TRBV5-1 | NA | CASSYEGGNTEAFF | TGCGCCAGCAGCTACGAAGGGGGGAACACTGAAGCTTTCTTT
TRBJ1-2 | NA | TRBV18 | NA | CASSPTDNYGYTF | TGTGCCAGCTCACCAACAGACAACTATGGCTACACCTTC
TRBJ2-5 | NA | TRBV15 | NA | CATSRVSGAETQYF | TGTGCCACCAGCAGAGTATCGGGGGCAGAGACCCAGTACTTC
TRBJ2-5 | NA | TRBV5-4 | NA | CASSLGLVETQYF | TGTGCCAGCAGCTTAGGGCTCGTGGAGACCCAGTACTTC
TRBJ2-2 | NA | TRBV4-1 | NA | CASSPLGSNTGELFF | TGCGCCAGCAGCCCCTTGGGATCGAACACCGGGGAGCTGTTTTTT